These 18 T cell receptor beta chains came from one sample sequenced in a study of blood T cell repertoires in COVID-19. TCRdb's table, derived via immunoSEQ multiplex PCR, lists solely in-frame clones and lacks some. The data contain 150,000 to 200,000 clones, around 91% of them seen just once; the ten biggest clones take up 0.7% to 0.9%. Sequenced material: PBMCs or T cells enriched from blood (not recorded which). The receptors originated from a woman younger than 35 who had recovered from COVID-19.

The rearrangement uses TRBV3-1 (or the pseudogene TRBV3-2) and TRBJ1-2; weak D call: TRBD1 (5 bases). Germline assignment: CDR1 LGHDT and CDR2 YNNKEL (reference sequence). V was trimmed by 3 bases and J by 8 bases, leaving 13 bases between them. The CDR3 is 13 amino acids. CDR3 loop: CASSQGYGGGYTF. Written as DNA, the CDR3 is TGTGCCAGCAGCCAGGGGTACGGGGGAGGCTACACCTTC.

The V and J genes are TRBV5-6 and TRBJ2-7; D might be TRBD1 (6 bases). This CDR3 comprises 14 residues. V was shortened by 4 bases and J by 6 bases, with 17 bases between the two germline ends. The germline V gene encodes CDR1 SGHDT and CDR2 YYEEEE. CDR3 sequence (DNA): TGTGCCAGCAGCGAAACTACCCCAGGGGCCGAGCAGTACTTC. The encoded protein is CASSETTPGAEQYF.

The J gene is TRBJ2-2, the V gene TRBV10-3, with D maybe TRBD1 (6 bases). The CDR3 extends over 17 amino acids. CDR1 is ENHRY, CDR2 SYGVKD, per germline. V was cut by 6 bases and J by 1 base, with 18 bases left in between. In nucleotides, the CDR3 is TGTGCCATCAGGATAGCCAGGACAGACGTGAACACCGGGGAGCTGTTTTTT. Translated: CAIRIARTDVNTGELFF.

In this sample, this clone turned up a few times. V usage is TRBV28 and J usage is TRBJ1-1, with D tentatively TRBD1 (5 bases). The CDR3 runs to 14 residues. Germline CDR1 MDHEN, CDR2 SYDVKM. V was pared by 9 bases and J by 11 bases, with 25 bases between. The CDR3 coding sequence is TGTGCCAGTAGGCTAAGCGGGGCGACTTCCTTGGCTTTCTTT. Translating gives CASRLSGATSLAFF.

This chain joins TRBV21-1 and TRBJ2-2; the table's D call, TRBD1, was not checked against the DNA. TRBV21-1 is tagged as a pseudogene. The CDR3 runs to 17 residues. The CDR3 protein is CASSKCSPQGANGELFF. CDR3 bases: TGTGCCAGCAGCAAATGCTCCCCCCAGGGGGCTAACGGGGAGCTGTTTTTT.

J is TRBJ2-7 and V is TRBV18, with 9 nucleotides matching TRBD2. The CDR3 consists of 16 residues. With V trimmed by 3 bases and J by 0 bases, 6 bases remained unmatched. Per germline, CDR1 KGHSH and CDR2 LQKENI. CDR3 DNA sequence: TGTGCCAGCTCACCCACCCTAGCGGGGATCTCCTACGAGCAGTACTTC. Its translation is CASSPTLAGISYEQYF.

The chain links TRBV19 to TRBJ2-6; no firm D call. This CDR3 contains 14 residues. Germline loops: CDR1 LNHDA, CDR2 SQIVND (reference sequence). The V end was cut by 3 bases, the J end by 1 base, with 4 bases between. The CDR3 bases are TGTGCCAGTAGTATCGGGTCTGGGGCCAACGTCCTGACTTTC. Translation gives CASSIGSGANVLTF.

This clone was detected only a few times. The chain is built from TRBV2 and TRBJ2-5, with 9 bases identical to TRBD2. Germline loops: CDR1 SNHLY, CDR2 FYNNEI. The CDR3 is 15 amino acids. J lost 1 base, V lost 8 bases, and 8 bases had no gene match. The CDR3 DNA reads TGTGCCAGCTCGCGAGGTAGCGGGAGCCAAGAGACCCAGTACTTC. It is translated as CASSRGSGSQETQYF.

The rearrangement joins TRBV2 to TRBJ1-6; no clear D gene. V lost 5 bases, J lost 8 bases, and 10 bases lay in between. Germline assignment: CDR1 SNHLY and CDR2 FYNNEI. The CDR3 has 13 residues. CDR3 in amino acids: CASSTERDSPLHF. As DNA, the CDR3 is TGTGCCAGCAGTACAGAGAGGGATTCACCCCTCCACTTT.

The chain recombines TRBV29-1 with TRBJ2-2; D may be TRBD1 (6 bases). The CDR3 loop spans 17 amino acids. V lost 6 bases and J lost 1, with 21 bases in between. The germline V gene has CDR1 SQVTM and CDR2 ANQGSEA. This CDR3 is CSVEGSGGTLNTGELFF. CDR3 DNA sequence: TGCAGCGTAGAGGGGTCTGGTGGGACATTGAACACCGGGGAGCTGTTTTTT.

This CDR3 reads CASSQDTGTSGRILNTGELFF. Here the CDR3 DNA reads TGTGCCAGCAGCCAAGATACCGGGACTAGCGGGAGGATACTAAACACCGGGGAGCTGTTTTTT. The rearrangement links TRBV3-1 (or the pseudogene TRBV3-2) to TRBJ2-2; 15 bases are shared with TRBD2. From germline, CDR1 is LGHDT and CDR2 YNNKEL (reference sequence). V dropped 0 bases and J dropped 2; count of bases not matched to a gene: 10. CDR3 length equals 21 residues.

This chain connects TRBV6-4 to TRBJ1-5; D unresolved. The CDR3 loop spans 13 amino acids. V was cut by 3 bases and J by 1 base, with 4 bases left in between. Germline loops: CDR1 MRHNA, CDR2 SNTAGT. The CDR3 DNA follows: TGTGCCAGCAGTGAGAGAAGCAATCAGCCCCAGCATTTT. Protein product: CASSERSNQPQHF.

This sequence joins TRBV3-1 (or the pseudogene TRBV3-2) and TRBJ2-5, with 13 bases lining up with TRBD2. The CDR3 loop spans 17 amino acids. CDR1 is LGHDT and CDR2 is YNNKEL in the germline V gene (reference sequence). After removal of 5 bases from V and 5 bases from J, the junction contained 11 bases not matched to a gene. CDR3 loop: CASSSRTSGSSRETQYF. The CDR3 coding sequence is TGTGCCAGCAGCTCCCGGACTAGCGGGAGTAGTCGGGAGACCCAGTACTTC.

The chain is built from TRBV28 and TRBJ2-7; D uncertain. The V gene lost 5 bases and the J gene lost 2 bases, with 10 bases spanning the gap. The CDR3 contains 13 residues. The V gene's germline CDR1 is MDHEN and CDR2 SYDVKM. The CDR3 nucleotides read TGTGCCAGCAGTCCTGTGGCAGCCTACGAGCAGTACTTC. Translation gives CASSPVAAYEQYF.

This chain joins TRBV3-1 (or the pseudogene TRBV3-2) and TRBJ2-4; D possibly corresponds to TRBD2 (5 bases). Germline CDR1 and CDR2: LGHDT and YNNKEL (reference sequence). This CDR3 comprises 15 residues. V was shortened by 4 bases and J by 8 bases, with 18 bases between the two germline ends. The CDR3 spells CASSLWPERFDIQYF. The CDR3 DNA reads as TGTGCCAGCAGCCTGTGGCCAGAGCGGTTCGACATTCAGTACTTC.

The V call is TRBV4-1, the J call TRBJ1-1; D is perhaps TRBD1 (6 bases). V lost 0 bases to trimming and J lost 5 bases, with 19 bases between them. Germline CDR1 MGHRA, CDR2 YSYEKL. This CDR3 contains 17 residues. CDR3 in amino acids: CASSQDLRGGAWTEAFF. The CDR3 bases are TGCGCCAGCAGCCAAGATCTTCGGGGGGGCGCGTGGACTGAAGCTTTCTTT.

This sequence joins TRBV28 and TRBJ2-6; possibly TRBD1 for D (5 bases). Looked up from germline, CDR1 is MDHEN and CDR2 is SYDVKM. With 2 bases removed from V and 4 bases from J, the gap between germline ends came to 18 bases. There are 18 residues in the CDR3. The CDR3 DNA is TGTGCCAGCAGTTTAATAGTAGGTCAAGGGGTCGGGGCCAACGTCCTGACTTTC. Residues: CASSLIVGQGVGANVLTF.

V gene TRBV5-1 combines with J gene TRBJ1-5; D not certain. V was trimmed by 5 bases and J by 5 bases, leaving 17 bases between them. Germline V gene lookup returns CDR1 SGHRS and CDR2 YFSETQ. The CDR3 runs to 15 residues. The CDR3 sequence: CASSLSGSGHQPQHF. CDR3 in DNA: TGCGCCAGCAGTCTGTCAGGTAGCGGGCATCAGCCCCAGCATTTT.